This T cell receptor (beta chain) is from a study of T cells in Graves' hyperthyroidism and ophthalmopathy. Per germline, CDR1 SEHNR and CDR2 FQNEAQ (reference sequence). The germline V and J ends were trimmed by 6 bases and 3 bases, with 17 bases remaining between them. The CDR3 runs 15 residues. RNA transcripts yielded amplified TCR beta CDR3 regions. HTBI primers were employed in a first-round RT-PCR of the TCR CDR3. TCRdb itself ran the multiplex PCR reads through MiXCR, one entry per CDR3 protein. The sample records roughly 500,000 distinct CDR3 sequences, just over 45% being singletons. This clonotype was counted ten times or more. As yet, its antigen is unknown. General study findings and limits: Among thyroid clonotypes expanded above 0.001, most also appeared in blood.

Material: peripheral blood or thyroid tissue (not recorded which). The chain has TRBV7-9 and TRBJ1-1; possible D gene TRBD1, 5 bases. The sequence derives from an adult woman with Graves' disease, either hyperthyroidism or ophthalmopathy (not recorded which). CDR3 protein: CASRATGRVDTEAFF. The CDR3 DNA reads TGTGCCAGCAGGGCAACCGGCAGGGTAGACACTGAAGCTTTCTTT.